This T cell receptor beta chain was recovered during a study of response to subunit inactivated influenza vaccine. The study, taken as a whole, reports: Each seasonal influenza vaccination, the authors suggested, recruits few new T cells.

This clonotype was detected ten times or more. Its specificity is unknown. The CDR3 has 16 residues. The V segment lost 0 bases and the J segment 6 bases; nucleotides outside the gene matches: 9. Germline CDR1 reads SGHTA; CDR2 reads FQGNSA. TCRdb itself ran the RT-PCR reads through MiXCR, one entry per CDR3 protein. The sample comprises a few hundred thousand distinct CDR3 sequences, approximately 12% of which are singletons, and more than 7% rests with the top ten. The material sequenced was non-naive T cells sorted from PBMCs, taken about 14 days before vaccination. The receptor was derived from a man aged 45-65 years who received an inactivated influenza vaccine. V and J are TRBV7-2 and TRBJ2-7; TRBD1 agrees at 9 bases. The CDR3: CASSLARTGASSEQYF. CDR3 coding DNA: TGTGCCAGCAGCTTAGCGAGGACAGGGGCGTCATCCGAGCAGTACTTC.